Below are 22 T cell receptor beta chains sequenced from a single sample in a study of radiotherapy plus CTLA-4 blockade in lung cancer. Clones were sequenced by immunoSEQ multiplex PCR, and TCRdb holds only the in-frame ones, with some missing. Of around 90,000 clones detected, approximately 83% appear once; the ten largest clones hold more than 0.75%. Sample: peripheral blood, taken from a patient treated with radiotherapy plus ipilimumab. These receptors all stem from a human donor with non-small cell lung cancer who had stable disease on radiotherapy plus ipilimumab.

The chain employs TRBV7-8 and TRBJ1-1, with D possibly matching TRBD1 (5 bases). From germline, CDR1 is SGHVS and CDR2 FQNEAQ. The CDR3 runs 14 residues. V lost 1 base, J lost 2 bases, and 8 bases lay in between. The CDR3 is CASSLGGTNTEAFF. The CDR3 DNA reads as TGTGCCAGCAGCTTAGGGGGGACTAACACTGAAGCTTTCTTT.

The gene calls are TRBV27 and TRBJ1-6; D might be TRBD1 (6 bases). V gave up 2 bases and J gave up 12 bases, with 17 bases separating them. Germline V lookup: CDR1 MNHEY, CDR2 SMNVEV (reference sequence). CDR3 length equals 15 residues. The CDR3 sequence is CASSLRAGALRPLHF. Written as DNA, the CDR3 is TGTGCCAGCAGTTTAAGGGCAGGGGCCTTAAGACCCCTCCACTTT.

This rearrangement joins TRBV27 to TRBJ2-7; D is uncertain. This CDR3 comprises 13 residues. V gave up 7 bases and J gave up 6 bases, with 16 bases separating them. The germline CDR1 and CDR2 sequences are MNHEY and SMNVEV (reference sequence). The CDR3 nucleotides read TGTGCCAGCAAAGACGGGCGGCCTGGCGAGCAGTACTTC. Protein sequence: CASKDGRPGEQYF.

The chain recombines TRBV6-6 with TRBJ2-1; 10 bases agree with TRBD1. This CDR3 region has 14 residues. V was clipped by 7 bases and J by 6 bases; unmatched bases: 6. From germline, CDR1 is MNHNY and CDR2 SVGAGI (reference sequence). The CDR3 sequence: CASKRGQGSNEQFF. CDR3 bases: TGTGCCAGCAAAAGGGGACAGGGGTCCAATGAGCAGTTCTTC.

A note on this clone: The junction differs from germline at one of its ends, possibly a read error. This rearrangement joins TRBV7-7 to TRBJ2-1, with 14 bases aligning to TRBD2. CDR3 length equals 15 residues. The V gene's germline CDR1 is SSHAT and CDR2 FNYEAQ (reference sequence). The CDR3 DNA reads as TGTGCTAGCAGCCAGGGACTAGCGGGAGCTGCTGAGCAGTTCTTC. Its translation: CASSQGLAGAAEQFF.

V usage is TRBV27 and J usage is TRBJ1-4; D possibly corresponds to TRBD1 (5 bases). CDR3 length equals 14 residues. Per germline, CDR1 MNHEY and CDR2 SMNVEV (reference sequence). V lost 5 bases and J lost 10, with 17 bases in between. CDR3 DNA: TGTGCCAGCAGTCCCGGGACGTCCGAAGCAAAACTGTTTTTT. Translating gives CASSPGTSEAKLFF.

Comments on this clone: Sequence at one end of the junction differs from germline and may be a read error. The V gene is TRBV6-5, the J gene TRBJ2-7, with 10 nucleotides matching TRBD1. This CDR3 is built from 15 residues. Germline V lookup: CDR1 MNHEY, CDR2 SVGAGI. The chain's CDR3 is CASSDSRQGAGEQYF. Written as DNA, the CDR3 is TGTGCCAGCAGTGACTCCCGACAGGGGGCAGGCGAGCAGTACTTC.

The chain employs TRBV6-9 and TRBJ2-7; no reliable D call. The DNA end is a closer match to TRBJ2-5, so the J assignment may be wrong. Germline V gene data show CDR1 as MNHGY and CDR2 as SVAAGI. The CDR3 runs 11 residues. This chain's CDR3 is CASSSLGTQYF. Written as DNA, the CDR3 is TGTGCCAGCAGTTCCCTAGGGACCCAGTACTTC.

This clone appeared once. The V and J genes are TRBV2 and TRBJ2-5; TRBD1 agrees at 9 bases. After removal of 5 bases from V and 4 bases from J, the junction contained 5 bases not matched to a gene. CDR3 length: 14 amino acids. Germline CDR1 is SNHLY and CDR2 is FYNNEI. Here the CDR3 DNA reads TGTGCCAGCAGTCCCGGGACAGGGAGAGAGACCCAGTACTTC. Amino acids: CASSPGTGRETQYF.

The chain couples TRBV4-1 to TRBJ1-5; weak D call: TRBD1 (6 bases). The CDR3 runs 15 residues. Trimming pared 5 bases from V and 6 bases from J, leaving 17 bases between. Germline V gene lookup returns CDR1 MGHRA and CDR2 YSYEKL. The CDR3 protein is CASSDEGRGGQPQHF. The CDR3 DNA follows: TGCGCCAGCAGCGACGAGGGCAGGGGAGGTCAGCCCCAGCATTTT.

This clone was detected only a few times. The gene calls are TRBV5-4 and TRBJ2-7, with D possibly TRBD2 on 6 matching bases. Per germline, CDR1 SGHNT and CDR2 YYREEE (reference sequence). V lost 3 bases to trimming and J lost 3 bases, with 13 bases between them. This CDR3 has 14 residues. Here the CDR3 reads CASSSGLKFYEQYF. CDR3 DNA sequence: TGTGCCAGCAGCTCTGGACTAAAATTCTACGAGCAGTACTTC.

This chain joins TRBV27 and TRBJ1-1, with D perhaps matching TRBD1 (5 bases). Germline V gene data show CDR1 as MNHEY and CDR2 as SMNVEV (reference sequence). The CDR3 runs to 17 residues. With 2 bases removed from V and 0 bases from J, the gap between germline ends came to 16 bases. This CDR3 reads CASSLSRAGGLNTEAFF. CDR3 nucleotides: TGTGCCAGCAGTTTAAGCAGGGCGGGTGGGCTGAACACTGAAGCTTTCTTT.

The chain has TRBV11-2 and TRBJ2-6, with D unclear. This CDR3 has 15 residues. Germline assignment: CDR1 SGHAT and CDR2 FQNNGV. Trimming removed 6 bases at V and 1 base at J, with 10 bases between. The CDR3, as DNA: TGTGCCAGCAGACGCGGAGAATCTGGGGCCAACGTCCTGACTTTC. Residues: CASRRGESGANVLTF.

Concerning this clone: Within the sample, other DNA sequences also encode this same CDR3. This rearrangement joins TRBV20-1 to TRBJ1-1, with TRBD1 matching over 7 bases. Germline CDR1 reads DFQATT; CDR2 reads SNEGSKA (reference sequence). This CDR3 contains 11 residues. V gave up 3 bases and J gave up 8 bases; unmatched junction bases: 3. CDR3 nucleotides: TGCAGTGCTAGGCGGACAGGAGAAGCTTTCTTT. Amino acids: CSARRTGEAFF.

Details on this clone: One end of the junction does not line up with germline, which may come from a read error. The chain links TRBV20-1 to TRBJ1-2; D is uncertain. CDR3 length equals 10 residues. CDR1 is DFQATT and CDR2 is SNEGSKA in the germline V gene (reference sequence). The CDR3: CSARVRPASF. DNA for the CDR3: TGCAGTGCTAGAGTTCGGCCCGCCAGCTTC.

A note on this clone: In the same sample, other DNA sequences code for this CDR3. The chain is built from TRBV18 and TRBJ2-7; D is unclear. CDR3 length: 17 residues. The germline CDR1 and CDR2 sequences are KGHSH and LQKENI. V shed 0 bases and J shed 6 bases, with 21 bases lying between them. CDR3 nucleotides: TGTGCCAGCTCACCACCGGGATTAACGAGGAGTTTCGGCGAGCAGTACTTC. Its protein product is CASSPPGLTRSFGEQYF.

This clone was seen only a few times. This chain links TRBV7-3 with TRBJ1-6; 7 positions agree with TRBD1. Trimming removed 1 base from V and 8 bases from J; junction bases left unmatched: 5. Germline V lookup: CDR1 SGHTA, CDR2 FQGTGA. The CDR3 length is 15 residues. CDR3 region: CASSLIGQDHSPLHF. CDR3 nucleotide sequence: TGTGCCAGCAGCTTAATTGGACAGGACCATTCACCCCTCCACTTT.

V is TRBV7-2 and J is TRBJ2-4, with no clear D. CDR1 is SGHTA, CDR2 FQGNSA, per germline. The CDR3 covers 14 residues. The ends were cut back, 2 bases at V and 3 bases at J, with 8 bases in the middle. The CDR3 DNA sequence: TGTGCCAGCAGCTTAATGGCGGACAAAAACATTCAGTACTTC. Amino acids: CASSLMADKNIQYF.

The CDR3 DNA reads TGTGCCAGCACCTCGGGGGCAGGGGGCTATGAGCAGTTCTTC. This codes for CASTSGAGGYEQFF. The V gene is TRBV9, the J gene TRBJ2-1; 8 nucleotides align to TRBD1. Germline V gene data show CDR1 as SGDLS and CDR2 as YYNGEE. The V gene end was trimmed by 6 bases and the J gene end by 8 bases; junction bases not matched to a gene: 10. There are 14 residues in the CDR3.

The chain uses TRBV15 and TRBJ2-1; D is ambiguous. This CDR3 spans 15 amino acids. Trimming stripped 0 bases from V and 5 bases from J, with 11 bases between. The germline V gene encodes CDR1 LNHNV and CDR2 YYDKDF (reference sequence). The CDR3 nucleotides are TGTGCCACCAGCAGAGATAAACTGTACCACAATGAGCAGTTCTTC. Translating it yields CATSRDKLYHNEQFF.

V usage is TRBV19 and J usage is TRBJ2-3; 15 nucleotides line up with TRBD2. CDR1 LNHDA and CDR2 SQIVND come from the germline V gene (reference sequence). The CDR3 consists of 18 residues. Trimming at V came to 3 bases and at J to 5 bases, leaving 9 bases not matched to a gene. The CDR3, as DNA: TGTGCCAGTAGTATCCTACGGACTAGCGGGGGGGATGGAGATACGCAGTATTTT. Protein product: CASSILRTSGGDGDTQYF.

The rearrangement joins TRBV27 to TRBJ2-3; no definite D call. The CDR3 runs to 14 residues. Germline V gives CDR1 MNHEY, CDR2 SMNVEV (reference sequence). V lost 4 bases, J lost 6 bases, and 14 bases lay in between. For the CDR3, the DNA is TGTGCCAGCAGTTGGGCGAAAGGTACTGATACGCAGTATTTT. Amino acid sequence: CASSWAKGTDTQYF.